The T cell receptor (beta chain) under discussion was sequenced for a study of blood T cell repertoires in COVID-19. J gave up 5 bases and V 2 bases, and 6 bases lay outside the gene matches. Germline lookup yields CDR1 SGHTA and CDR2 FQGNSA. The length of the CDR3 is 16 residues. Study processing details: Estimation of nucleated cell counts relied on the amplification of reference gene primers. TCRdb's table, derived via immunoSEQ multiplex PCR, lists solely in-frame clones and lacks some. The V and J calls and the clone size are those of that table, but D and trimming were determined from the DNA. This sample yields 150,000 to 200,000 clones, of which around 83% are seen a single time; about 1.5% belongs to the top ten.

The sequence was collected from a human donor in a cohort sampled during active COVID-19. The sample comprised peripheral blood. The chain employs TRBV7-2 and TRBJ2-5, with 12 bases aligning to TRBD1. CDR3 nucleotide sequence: TGTGCCAGCAGCTTAAATCCGGGACAGGGGGCCGAGACCCAGTACTTC. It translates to CASSLNPGQGAETQYF.